The 10 T cell receptor beta chains reported below all come from one sample, sequenced in a study of blood T cell repertoires in COVID-19. TCRdb keeps only in-frame clones here, not all; method: immunoSEQ multiplex PCR. This sample has approximately 150,000 clones, with about 87% found just once. Material: peripheral blood. All receptors come from a human donor with COVID-19, enrolled during active disease. The donor label of this sample is uncertain.

The chain couples TRBV6-5 to TRBJ2-7, with 7 bases matching TRBD1. CDR1 MNHEY and CDR2 SVGAGI come from the germline V gene. The V gene end was trimmed by 6 bases and the J gene end by 0 bases; junction bases not matched to a gene: 5. The CDR3 runs 14 residues. The CDR3 DNA follows: TGTGCCAGCAGGTACACAGGGGACTCCTACGAGCAGTACTTC. As protein: CASRYTGDSYEQYF.

The gene calls are TRBV19 and TRBJ2-1; D is undetermined. V dropped 1 base and J dropped 4 bases, with 14 bases sitting between them. Germline CDR1 reads LNHDA; CDR2 reads SQIVND (reference sequence). The CDR3 sequence is 16 residues long. This CDR3 is CASSIGHTEPYNEQFF. Written as DNA, the CDR3 is TGTGCCAGTAGTATAGGACACACCGAACCATACAATGAGCAGTTCTTC. The variable domain in full, with the rest retrieved from reference TRBV19 and TRBJ2-1, is DGGITQSPKYLFRKEGQNVTLSCEQNLNHDAMYWYRQDPGQGLRLIYYSQIVNDFQKGDIAEGYSVSREKKESFPLTVTSAQKNPTAFYLCASSIGHTEPYNEQFFGPGTRLTVL.

The V and J genes are TRBV28 and TRBJ1-5, with 11 bases lining up with TRBD1. CDR3 size: 15 residues. CDR1 MDHEN and CDR2 SYDVKM come from the germline V gene. Trimming cost V 5 bases and J 4 bases; bases outside gene matches: 4. The CDR3 DNA reads as TGTGCCAGCAGTCAGGACAGGGGGCATAATCAGCCCCAGCATTTT. Its translation is CASSQDRGHNQPQHF.

This sequence joins TRBV28 and TRBJ2-1; TRBD1 agrees at 7 bases. CDR3 length: 16 amino acids. Unmatched junction bases numbered 8, after V lost 6 bases and J lost 0 bases. Germline loops: CDR1 MDHEN, CDR2 SYDVKM. The CDR3 nucleotides are TGTGCCAGCAGGACGCAGCAGGGGGACTCCTACAATGAGCAGTTCTTC. This gives the protein CASRTQQGDSYNEQFF.

This clone has just a few counts. This chain uses TRBV25-1 with TRBJ2-1, with TRBD1 as a possible D gene (6 bases). Germline lookup yields CDR1 MGHDK and CDR2 SYGVNS. V lost 0 bases to trimming and J lost 10 bases, with 13 bases between them. CDR3 length equals 14 residues. For the CDR3, the DNA is TGTGCCAGCAGTGAATATATACAGGGCCGGGAGCAGTTCTTC. This translates into CASSEYIQGREQFF.

The chain carries TRBV19 and TRBJ1-4, with 8 bases fitting TRBD1. Germline V gene sequence: CDR1 LNHDA, CDR2 SQIVND (reference sequence). The junction had 16 bases not matched to a gene; V was cut back by 7 bases and J by 3 bases. This CDR3 contains 18 residues. CDR3 bases: TGTGCCAGTACCCCACGGTCGACAGGGGCGGGAGCTAATGAAAAACTGTTTTTT. This codes for CASTPRSTGAGANEKLFF. The variable domain in full, with the rest retrieved from reference TRBV19 and TRBJ1-4, is DGGITQSPKYLFRKEGQNVTLSCEQNLNHDAMYWYRQDPGQGLRLIYYSQIVNDFQKGDIAEGYSVSREKKESFPLTVTSAQKNPTAFYLCASTPRSTGAGANEKLFFGSGTQLSVL.

This chain connects TRBV5-1 to TRBJ2-3; 7 nucleotides agree with TRBD1. The CDR3 spans 15 residues. V shed 5 bases, J shed 0 bases, and the junction held 6 bases outside the gene matches. The germline V gene has CDR1 SGHRS and CDR2 YFSETQ. The CDR3 is CASSRDSPSTDTQYF. The CDR3 DNA follows: TGCGCCAGCAGTCGGGACAGCCCTAGCACAGATACGCAGTATTTT.

The V and J genes are TRBV27 and TRBJ2-1; TRBD2 is a possible D gene (6 bases). CDR1 is MNHEY, CDR2 SMNVEV, per germline (reference sequence). The CDR3 covers 14 residues. V was cut by 8 bases and J by 10 bases, with 21 bases left in between. The CDR3 DNA sequence: TGTGCCAGCTGCTCCCGGGACTCCGGAAGGGAGCAGTTCTTC. This sequence encodes CASCSRDSGREQFF.

J is TRBJ1-6 and V is TRBV27, with 9 nucleotides matching TRBD1. The CDR3 consists of 19 residues. CDR1 and CDR2 from the germline V gene are MNHEY and SMNVEV (reference sequence). V was clipped by 2 bases and J by 0 bases; unmatched bases: 8. CDR3 sequence (DNA): TGTGCCAGCAGTTTAAGGTGGACAGGGGTTAGCTCCTATAATTCACCCCTCCACTTT. Translated, it gives CASSLRWTGVSSYNSPLHF.

The chain joins TRBV6-4 to TRBJ1-4, with 7 bases lining up with TRBD1. This CDR3 region has 16 residues. CDR1 is MRHNA, CDR2 SNTAGT, per germline. Trimming removed 8 bases from V and 7 bases from J; junction bases left unmatched: 16. CDR3 in amino acids: CASPPTRRGLSEKLFF. CDR3 sequence (DNA): TGTGCCAGCCCGCCGACCAGGAGGGGGCTTAGTGAAAAACTGTTTTTT.